This T cell receptor (beta chain) emerged from a study of CXCR3-negative and CXCR3-positive naive CD8 T cells. General study results and limits: More hydrophobic TRB CDR3s were found in CXCR3-positive naive cells than in CXCR3-negative naive cells.

The study made its TRB cDNA libraries by 5' RACE, adding UMI labels. TCRdb reanalyzed the 5' RACE reads, giving one entry per CDR3 protein sequence and no DNA. This sample contains under 85,000 distinct CDR3 sequences. The germline gives CDR1 SEHNR, CDR2 FQNEAQ (reference sequence). The CDR3 runs to 18 residues. All CD8+ T cell subsets were sorted in triplicate at fewer than 350,000 cells each. Notes on this clonotype: As yet, its antigen is unknown.

The chain uses TRBV7-9 and TRBJ1-1; the D call of TRBD1 rests on TCRdb alone, since no DNA is present to check it. The origin of this receptor is a human donor in good health. Some clones in this sample may be carry-over from other donors' samples. Sequencing used naive CXCR3+ CD8+ T cells from blood. As for subset: CD45RO-CCR7+CD27+CD95- naive CD8+ T cells expressing CXCR3 (TNR3+). The CDR3 reads CASSLVSGGGPMNTEAFF.